The 23 T cell receptor beta chains below all came from one sample that was sequenced in a study of cytomegalovirus exposure and HLA in healthy donors. TCRdb's table, derived via immunoSEQ multiplex PCR, lists solely in-frame clones and lacks some. The table shows 60,000 to 70,000 clones, with more than 85% occurring only once. Specimen: PBMCs. These receptors came from a young man in good health and CMV-seropositive.

The chain employs TRBV29-1 and TRBJ2-7; 10 bases fit TRBD2. CDR1 is SQVTM and CDR2 is ANQGSEA in the germline V gene. The CDR3 is made up of 15 amino acids. V shed 4 bases and J 4 bases; nucleotides not matched to a gene: 10. The CDR3 nucleotides are TGCAGCGTTGGGGGCCTAGCGGGAGCTCAATACGAGCAGTACTTC. This translates into CSVGGLAGAQYEQYF.

The chain recombines TRBV5-4 with TRBJ2-7; D remains unclear. CDR3 length: 11 amino acids. Looked up from germline, CDR1 is SGHNT and CDR2 is YYREEE (reference sequence). V lost 4 bases to trimming and J lost 3 bases, with 5 bases between them. The CDR3 reads CASSDFYEQYF. CDR3 nucleotides: TGTGCCAGCAGCGACTTCTACGAGCAGTACTTC.

V gene TRBV7-3 combines with J gene TRBJ2-3, with 9 nucleotides matching TRBD2. Losses at the gene ends were 5 bases for V and 4 bases for J; bases not matched to a gene: 7. The germline V gene encodes CDR1 SGHTA and CDR2 FQGTGA. The CDR3 consists of 15 residues. CDR3 DNA sequence: TGTGCCAGCAGCCCTCGCGGGAGGGGCGCAGATACGCAGTATTTT. Amino acids: CASSPRGRGADTQYF. The whole variable domain, remainder taken from reference TRBV7-3 and TRBJ2-3, is GAGVSQTPSNKVTEKGKYVELRCDPISGHTALYWYRQSLGQGPEFLIYFQGTGAADDSGLPNDRFFAVRPEGSVSTLKIQRTERGDSAVYLCASSPRGRGADTQYFGPGTRLTVL.

The chain has TRBV7-3 and TRBJ2-1, with D possibly TRBD1 on 5 matching bases. Per the germline V gene, CDR1 is SGHTA and CDR2 is FQGTGA. V lost 6 bases and J lost 6, with 12 bases in between. This CDR3 is 13 amino acids long. The CDR3 sequence is CASSYDSFNEQFF. CDR3 nucleotides: TGTGCCAGCAGTTACGACAGCTTCAATGAGCAGTTCTTC.

This clone was seen a few times. Mismatch with germline at one junction end may stem from a read error. This chain links TRBV7-6 with TRBJ2-7; possibly TRBD2 for D (6 bases). Germline CDR1 is SGHVS and CDR2 is FNYEAQ. The CDR3 covers 14 residues. The CDR3 region has the DNA TGTGCCAGCACCTTAGCGGCCAACTCCTACGAGCAGTACTTC. This sequence encodes CASTLAANSYEQYF.

The chain is built from TRBV11-3 and TRBJ2-7; 8 bases agree with TRBD2. The CDR3 covers 13 residues. The V gene's germline CDR1 is SGHNT and CDR2 YENEEA. After removal of 7 bases from V and 4 bases from J, the junction contained 6 bases not matched to a gene. As DNA, the CDR3 is TGTGCCAGCAAGGGACTAGGTTCTTACGAGCAGTACTTC. Encoded protein: CASKGLGSYEQYF.

The chain recombines TRBV27 with TRBJ2-7, with a tentative D call TRBD2 (6 bases). Trimming took off 3 bases at V and 5 bases at J, with 17 bases between the two ends. Germline lookup yields CDR1 MNHEY and CDR2 SMNVEV (reference sequence). The CDR3 has 15 residues. CDR3 loop: CASSFYGTPRDEQYF. The CDR3 coding sequence is TGTGCCAGCAGTTTCTACGGGACTCCGCGGGACGAGCAGTACTTC.

This clone was detected once. The chain links TRBV29-1 to TRBJ1-2; the match to TRBD1 covers 8 bases. Germline-derived CDR1 and CDR2 are SQVTM and ANQGSEA. V lost 1 base and J lost 4; bases outside the gene matches: 5. This CDR3 is 14 amino acids long. The CDR3 protein is CSVEGGTGIYGYTF. The CDR3 nucleotides read TGCAGCGTTGAAGGGGGGACAGGAATCTATGGCTACACCTTC.

The chain employs TRBV29-1 and TRBJ2-7; weak D call: TRBD1 (6 bases). The CDR3 totals 13 residues. With 6 bases removed from V and 3 bases from J, the gap between germline ends came to 15 bases. Germline lookup yields CDR1 SQVTM and CDR2 ANQGSEA. Here the CDR3 reads CSVVNRDNYEQYF. CDR3 bases: TGCAGCGTCGTAAACAGGGACAACTACGAGCAGTACTTC.

The chain uses TRBV30 and TRBJ2-1, with 11 nucleotides matching TRBD2. This CDR3 region has 16 residues. V shed 3 bases, J shed 7 bases, and the junction held 11 bases outside the gene matches. Germline V CDR1 and CDR2: GTSNPN, SVGIG (reference sequence). The CDR3 region has the DNA TGTGCCTGGAGACCTCGATCTAGCGGGAGGAGAAATGAGCAGTTCTTC. This sequence encodes CAWRPRSSGRRNEQFF.

This chain connects TRBV5-1 to TRBJ2-7; weak D call: TRBD1 (5 bases). Per germline, CDR1 SGHRS and CDR2 YFSETQ. The length of the CDR3 is 14 residues. Trimming shortened V by 1 base and J by 0 bases, and 8 bases separated the two germline ends. The CDR3 is CASSLRRGSYEQYF. The CDR3 DNA reads as TGCGCCAGCAGCTTGCGTAGGGGCTCCTACGAGCAGTACTTC.

The chain joins TRBV28 to TRBJ2-7, with 8 nucleotides matching TRBD2. This CDR3 is 12 amino acids long. Per the germline V gene, CDR1 is MDHEN and CDR2 is SYDVKM. The V segment lost 7 bases and the J segment 4 bases; nucleotides outside the gene matches: 3. CDR3 loop: CASKRETYEQYF. The DNA for the CDR3 is TGTGCCAGCAAGCGGGAGACGTACGAGCAGTACTTC.

The gene calls are TRBV6-1 and TRBJ2-7; TRBD2 matches 13 bases. The CDR3 covers 15 residues. The J segment lost 4 bases and the V segment lost 1 base, leaving 1 base of the junction unmatched. Germline V CDR1 and CDR2: MNHNS, SASEGT. The CDR3 coding sequence is TGTGCCAGCAGTGAAGTGGGACTAGCGGGATACGAGCAGTACTTC. Its protein is CASSEVGLAGYEQYF.

This chain links TRBV4-2 with TRBJ1-4; D remains ambiguous. Germline V gene data show CDR1 as LGHNA and CDR2 as YNFKEQ. Trimming shortened V by 4 bases and J by 4 bases, and 13 bases separated the two germline ends. This CDR3 region has 15 residues. CDR3 DNA: TGTGCCAGCAGCCGAAGGGCGGGGATTAATGAAAAACTGTTTTTT. This gives the protein CASSRRAGINEKLFF.

The rearrangement joins TRBV6-1 to TRBJ1-2; D is perhaps TRBD1 (5 bases). The CDR3 covers 12 residues. CDR1 MNHNS and CDR2 SASEGT come from the germline V gene. V lost 10 bases, J lost 3 bases, and 12 bases lay in between. The CDR3 loop reads CAIEWGDYGYTF. DNA for the CDR3: TGTGCCATCGAGTGGGGGGACTATGGCTACACCTTC.

A note on this clone: The identical CDR3 is also encoded by other nucleotide sequences in the sample. The V call is TRBV9, the J call TRBJ1-2; tentative D call: TRBD1 (5 bases). CDR3 length: 12 residues. Trimming pared 0 bases from V and 8 bases from J, leaving 8 bases between. The V gene's germline CDR1 is SGDLS and CDR2 YYNGEE. In nucleotides, the CDR3 is TGTGCCAGCAGCGTAGTCGGGGGAGGCTACACCTTC. It yields the protein CASSVVGGGYTF.

This chain joins TRBV4-1 and TRBJ2-7; 11 bases map to TRBD2. Germline V gene lookup returns CDR1 MGHRA and CDR2 YSYEKL. Losses at the gene ends were 0 bases for V and 3 bases for J; bases not matched to a gene: 4. This CDR3 has 16 residues. CDR3 in DNA: TGCGCCAGCAGCCAAGAGCCGACTAGCGGGAACTACGAGCAGTACTTC. Translated: CASSQEPTSGNYEQYF.

The V and J genes are TRBV6-5 and TRBJ2-3; TRBD2 agrees at 12 bases. The J segment lost 5 bases and the V segment lost 0 bases, leaving 3 bases of the junction unmatched. The germline gives CDR1 MNHEY, CDR2 SVGAGI. CDR3 length: 16 amino acids. The DNA of the CDR3 is TGTGCCAGCAGTTACTCGACTAGCGGGGGCCTAGATACGCAGTATTTT. It codes for CASSYSTSGGLDTQYF.

As to this clone: The junction and the germline gene differ at one end; a read error may be behind it. This sequence joins TRBV2 and TRBJ2-1; D might be TRBD1 (6 bases). The CDR3 has 14 amino acids. CDR1 is SNHLY, CDR2 FYNNEI, per germline. This chain's CDR3 is CASRDGQSLNERFF. CDR3 sequence (DNA): TGTGCCAGCAGGGACGGACAGTCCCTCAATGAGCGGTTCTTC.

The chain recombines TRBV7-9 with TRBJ1-2; no firm D call. The CDR3 totals 15 residues. Trimming shortened V by 1 base and J by 1 base, and 10 bases separated the two germline ends. The germline CDR1 and CDR2 sequences are SEHNR and FQNEAQ (reference sequence). This CDR3 is CASSLDREINYGYTF. The CDR3, as DNA: TGTGCCAGCAGCTTAGACAGAGAAATTAACTATGGCTACACCTTC.

This clone was seen only once. DNA for the CDR3: TGTGCCAGCAGGCGAGGGGGGGCGCGGGGGACCCAGTACTTC. Amino acids: CASRRGGARGTQYF. The V call is TRBV6-5, the J call TRBJ2-5; maybe TRBD2 (7 bases). This CDR3 is 14 amino acids long. With 6 bases removed from V and 7 bases from J, the gap between germline ends came to 18 bases. Germline V lookup: CDR1 MNHEY, CDR2 SVGAGI.

This clone showed up just once. V is TRBV9 and J is TRBJ1-2, with a weak D call TRBD1 (5 bases). The length of the CDR3 is 16 residues. Trimming removed 0 bases at V and 5 bases at J, with 17 bases between. In germline, CDR1 is SGDLS, CDR2 YYNGEE. This chain's CDR3 is CASSVGIGGGRYGYTF. In DNA, the CDR3 is TGTGCCAGCAGCGTAGGAATCGGGGGGGGGAGGTATGGCTACACCTTC.

The rearrangement uses TRBV28 and TRBJ1-5; maybe TRBD1 (6 bases). V was trimmed by 8 bases and J by 2 bases, leaving 16 bases between them. The length of the CDR3 is 15 residues. CDR1 is MDHEN and CDR2 is SYDVKM in the germline V gene. The CDR3 reads CASHRRGAGNQPQHF. CDR3 nucleotide sequence: TGTGCCAGCCATCGCAGGGGCGCGGGCAATCAGCCCCAGCATTTT.